The next 30 T cell receptor beta chains were all read from a single sample in a study of PD-L1 blockade in urothelial cancer. The repertoire was sequenced with immunoSEQ multiplex PCR; TCRdb's copy has only in-frame clones and lacks some. The sample records roughly 40,000 clones, roughly 86% being singletons. Sequenced material: PBMCs, taken around atezolizumab (anti-PD-L1) treatment. The receptors stem from a man in his sixties or seventies with urothelial cancer.

This clone was recorded only once. The chain couples TRBV4-1 to TRBJ2-1, with TRBD1 as a possible D gene (7 bases). CDR3 length equals 12 residues. V lost 4 bases and J lost 7, with 8 bases in between. CDR1 and CDR2 from the germline V gene are MGHRA and YSYEKL. The CDR3 reads CASSPGGNEQFF. The DNA for the CDR3 is TGCGCCAGCAGCCCAGGGGGGAATGAGCAGTTCTTC.

The rearrangement uses TRBV15 and TRBJ1-2; D gene uncertain. Trimming took off 1 base at V and 6 bases at J, with 18 bases between the two ends. CDR1 and CDR2 (germline): LNHNV, YYDKDF (reference sequence). CDR3 length equals 16 residues. The CDR3 loop reads CATSRGDAIATHGYTF. CDR3 coding DNA: TGTGCCACCAGCAGAGGAGATGCGATAGCTACACATGGCTACACCTTC.

The chain is built from TRBV7-8 and TRBJ2-7; 7 positions agree with TRBD1. The CDR3 extends over 14 amino acids. V gave up 5 bases and J gave up 2 bases; unmatched junction bases: 6. Germline assignment: CDR1 SGHVS and CDR2 FQNEAQ. The CDR3 sequence is CASSHGGQTYEQYF. The CDR3 nucleotides read TGTGCCAGCAGCCATGGGGGACAGACCTACGAGCAGTACTTC.

This chain joins TRBV7-9 and TRBJ2-1; TRBD2 agrees at 8 bases. J lost 8 bases, V lost 6 bases, and 9 bases had no gene match. Per the germline V gene, CDR1 is SEHNR and CDR2 is FQNEAQ (reference sequence). This CDR3 is built from 14 residues. The CDR3 nucleotides are TGTGCCAGCAGTCCCGGGGCGGGAGGAGATGAGCAGTTCTTC. This translates into CASSPGAGGDEQFF. The variable domain in full, completed from reference TRBV7-9 and TRBJ2-1, reads DTGVSQNPRHKITKRGQNVTFRCDPISEHNRLYWYRQTLGQGPEFLTYFQNEAQLEKSRLLSDRFSAERPKGSFSTLEIQRTEQGDSAMYLCASSPGAGGDEQFFGPGTRLTVL.

This rearrangement joins TRBV5-1 to TRBJ2-5, with TRBD1 matching over 8 bases. The CDR3 extends over 15 amino acids. From germline, CDR1 is SGHRS and CDR2 YFSETQ. V dropped 4 bases and J dropped 5; count of bases not matched to a gene: 10. This chain's CDR3 is CASSPGSGDRETQYF. The DNA of the CDR3 is TGCGCCAGCAGCCCGGGGTCAGGGGACAGGGAGACCCAGTACTTC.

In its sample, this clone was seen once. This chain links TRBV4-2 with TRBJ2-3, with 8 bases that match TRBD2. CDR3 length: 15 residues. After removal of 4 bases from V and 0 bases from J, the junction contained 3 bases not matched to a gene. Per the germline V gene, CDR1 is LGHNA and CDR2 is YNFKEQ. CDR3 protein: CASSRTSPSTDTQYF. The CDR3 bases are TGTGCCAGCAGCCGGACTAGCCCAAGCACAGATACGCAGTATTTT.

This rearrangement joins TRBV4-1 to TRBJ2-1; D might be TRBD2 (5 bases). Trimming left V 1 base short and J 10 bases short, with 5 bases between. CDR3 size: 11 residues. Germline loops: CDR1 MGHRA, CDR2 YSYEKL. Here the CDR3 DNA reads TGCGCCAGCAGCCAAGGGGAGGAGCAGTTCTTC. Protein product: CASSQGEEQFF.

J is TRBJ1-3 and V is TRBV5-1, with 8 bases lining up with TRBD1. V lost 2 bases to trimming and J lost 0 bases; unmatched junction nucleotides: 7. Looked up from germline, CDR1 is SGHRS and CDR2 is YFSETQ. This CDR3 is built from 17 residues. CDR3 sequence: CASSLHRGDFSGNTIYF. As DNA, the CDR3 is TGCGCCAGCAGCTTACACAGGGGGGACTTCTCTGGAAACACCATATATTTT.

The J gene is TRBJ1-5, the V gene TRBV2, with a possible D match to TRBD1 (5 bases). This CDR3 is 12 amino acids long. V shed 6 bases and J shed 5 bases, with 8 bases lying between them. The germline V gene encodes CDR1 SNHLY and CDR2 FYNNEI. In nucleotides, the CDR3 is TGTGCCAGCAGGGGCAGGGATCAGCCCCAGCATTTT. The encoded protein is CASRGRDQPQHF.

The V gene is TRBV5-5, the J gene TRBJ2-7; TRBD1 might be the D (5 bases). The CDR3 covers 14 residues. Trimming left V 6 bases short and J 5 bases short, with 18 bases between. The germline gives CDR1 SGHKS, CDR2 YYEKEE (reference sequence). This CDR3 reads CASTPTRDKNEQYF. CDR3 DNA: TGTGCCAGCACGCCGACCAGGGATAAGAACGAGCAGTACTTC.

The chain has TRBV5-1 and TRBJ2-1; TRBD1 matches at 7 bases. This CDR3 comprises 14 residues. V trimming: 4 bases; J trimming: 3 bases; junction bases outside the gene matches: 4. Germline values: CDR1 SGHRS, CDR2 YFSETQ. CDR3 residues: CASSLDRDYNEQFF. Here the CDR3 DNA reads TGCGCCAGCAGCCTTGACAGGGACTACAATGAGCAGTTCTTC. Variable domain in full (rest from reference TRBV5-1 and TRBJ2-1): KAGVTQTPRYLIKTRGQQVTLSCSPISGHRSVSWYQQTPGQGLQFLFEYFSETQRNKGNFPGRFSGRQFSNSRSEMNVSTLELGDSALYLCASSLDRDYNEQFFGPGTRLTVL.

The chain is built from TRBV4-1 and TRBJ2-3, with TRBD1 identical over 9 bases. This CDR3 comprises 14 residues. Trimming at V came to 1 base and at J to 5 bases, leaving 1 base not matched to a gene. Germline CDR1 is MGHRA and CDR2 is YSYEKL. CDR3 in amino acids: CASSQGQGEDTQYF. The CDR3 DNA reads as TGCGCCAGCAGCCAAGGACAGGGGGAAGATACGCAGTATTTT.

The CDR3 DNA sequence: TGTGCCAGCAGTACAGGGGGCGAGTGGGCTGGGGCCAACGTCCTGACTTTC. Translating it yields CASSTGGEWAGANVLTF. J is TRBJ2-6 and V is TRBV28; 9 positions agree with TRBD1. CDR1 is MDHEN, CDR2 SYDVKM, per germline. The CDR3 contains 17 residues. V lost 5 bases, J lost 2 bases, and 7 bases stayed unmatched.

This chain joins TRBV9 and TRBJ2-7, with 11 positions matching TRBD2. Germline CDR1 SGDLS, CDR2 YYNGEE. CDR3 length: 17 residues. J lost 5 bases, V lost 0 bases, and 10 bases had no gene match. Here the CDR3 reads CASSVGPSGRNVDEQYF. CDR3 nucleotide sequence: TGTGCCAGCAGCGTAGGCCCTAGCGGGAGGAACGTGGACGAGCAGTACTTC.

The gene calls are TRBV14 and TRBJ2-1, with D possibly matching TRBD2 (6 bases). V lost 2 bases, J lost 8 bases, and 16 bases lay in between. The CDR3 runs to 15 residues. Germline CDR1 and CDR2: SGHDN and FVKESK. CDR3 sequence: CASSQSRSWGDEQFF. The CDR3 nucleotides are TGTGCCAGCAGCCAAAGTAGGAGTTGGGGGGATGAGCAGTTCTTC.

The chain combines TRBV4-3 with TRBJ2-7, with 7 bases fitting TRBD2. Trimming at V came to 0 bases and at J to 4 bases, leaving 9 bases not matched to a gene. The CDR3 runs 16 residues. Germline V gives CDR1 LGHNA, CDR2 YSLEER. CDR3 region: CASSQDTSGASYEQYF. CDR3 DNA: TGCGCCAGCAGCCAAGATACCAGCGGGGCAAGTTACGAGCAGTACTTC.

This chain uses TRBV27 with TRBJ2-7; 7 bases match TRBD2. CDR3 length: 12 residues. Trimming at V came to 6 bases and at J to 4 bases, leaving 3 bases not matched to a gene. Germline CDR1 is MNHEY and CDR2 is SMNVEV (reference sequence). CDR3 DNA: TGTGCCAGCAGGGGGGGGAAGTACGAGCAGTACTTC. The encoded protein is CASRGGKYEQYF.

The chain is built from TRBV28 and TRBJ2-3; TRBD2 matches 9 bases. CDR3 length: 15 residues. Unmatched junction bases numbered 4, after V lost 2 bases and J lost 4 bases. Germline CDR1 and CDR2: MDHEN and SYDVKM. CDR3 sequence reads: CASSLRSGRSDTQYF. The DNA of the CDR3 is TGTGCCAGCAGTTTACGCAGCGGGAGGTCAGATACGCAGTATTTT.

The chain carries TRBV5-5 and TRBJ1-2; TRBD1 agrees at 7 bases. The J segment lost 5 bases and the V segment lost 4 bases, leaving 11 bases of the junction unmatched. Germline-derived CDR1 and CDR2 are SGHKS and YYEKEE (reference sequence). This CDR3 contains 15 residues. The CDR3 DNA is TGTGCCAGCAGCATTTACAGGGGTGGGGAGTATGGCTACACCTTC. Protein sequence: CASSIYRGGEYGYTF. The full variable domain, completed using reference TRBV5-5 and TRBJ1-2, is DAGVTQSPTHLIKTRGQQVTLRCSPISGHKSVSWYQQVLGQGPQFIFQYYEKEERGRGNFPDRFSARQFPNYSSELNVNALLLGDSALYLCASSIYRGGEYGYTFGSGTRLTVV.

This rearrangement joins TRBV6-5 to TRBJ2-7; D uncertain. Deletions cut 6 bases from V and 1 base from J, with 13 bases between. This CDR3 spans 14 amino acids. Germline V gene data show CDR1 as MNHEY and CDR2 as SVGAGI. DNA for the CDR3: TGTGCCAGCAGCCCCCTGACTCTTTCCTACGAGCAGTACTTC. This encodes CASSPLTLSYEQYF.

This clone was seen more than once but under ten times. The CDR3 bases are TGTGCCAGCAAGGAGGCCACGAACACCGGGGAGCTGTTTTTT. Amino acid sequence: CASKEATNTGELFF. V is TRBV28 and J is TRBJ2-2; maybe TRBD2 (5 bases). This CDR3 contains 14 residues. V was shortened by 7 bases and J by 0 bases, with 9 bases between the two germline ends. CDR1 MDHEN and CDR2 SYDVKM come from the germline V gene.

The chain links TRBV7-3 to TRBJ2-1; possible D gene TRBD2, 6 bases. The CDR3 loop spans 15 amino acids. Germline CDR1 and CDR2: SGHTA and FQGTGA. With 5 bases removed from V and 5 bases from J, the gap between germline ends came to 16 bases. The CDR3 reads CASSPTGGTHNEQFF. In DNA, the CDR3 is TGTGCCAGCAGCCCCACTGGAGGGACCCACAATGAGCAGTTCTTC.

The rearrangement joins TRBV10-1 to TRBJ2-7, with 11 bases lining up with TRBD2. The CDR3 has 15 residues. With V trimmed by 3 bases and J by 2 bases, 3 bases remained unmatched. Germline lookup yields CDR1 WNHNN and CDR2 SYGVQD (reference sequence). The CDR3 nucleotides are TGCGCCAGCAGTGACGGGACTAGCGGACCCTACGAGCAGTACTTC. Its protein is CASSDGTSGPYEQYF.

The rearrangement links TRBV2 to TRBJ1-1; TRBD1 might be the D (6 bases). V shed 4 bases and J shed 10 bases, with 19 bases lying between them. The CDR3 covers 14 residues. Germline CDR1 SNHLY, CDR2 FYNNEI. Here the CDR3 reads CASSVEGGYVGAFF. In DNA form, the CDR3 reads TGTGCCAGCAGTGTCGAGGGGGGGTATGTAGGAGCTTTCTTT. Full variable domain (outside the CDR3, taken from reference TRBV2 and TRBJ1-1): EPEVTQTPSHQVTQMGQEVILRCVPISNHLYFYWYRQILGQKVEFLVSFYNNEISEKSEIFDDQFSVERPDGSNFTLKIRSTKLEDSAMYFCASSVEGGYVGAFFGQGTRLTVV.

The chain joins TRBV7-8 to TRBJ2-3; 7 bases fit TRBD1. Germline assignment: CDR1 SGHVS and CDR2 FQNEAQ. This CDR3 has 15 amino acids. The V gene end was trimmed by 5 bases and the J gene end by 0 bases; junction bases not matched to a gene: 5. CDR3 sequence reads: CASSGDRVSTDTQYF. CDR3 nucleotide sequence: TGTGCCAGCAGCGGAGACAGGGTTAGCACAGATACGCAGTATTTT. Full variable domain (remainder filled in from reference TRBV7-8 and TRBJ2-3): GAGVSQSPRYKVAKRGQDVALRCDPISGHVSLFWYQQALGQGPEFLTYFQNEAQLDKSGLPSDRFFAERPEGSVSTLKIQRTQQEDSAVYLCASSGDRVSTDTQYFGPGTRLTVL.

This clone came up once. Here the CDR3 reads CASSQEGMAGAGDTIYF. The CDR3 DNA follows: TGCGCCAGCAGCCAAGAGGGGATGGCGGGGGCGGGAGACACCATATATTTT. The rearrangement links TRBV4-1 to TRBJ1-3, with D maybe TRBD1 (6 bases). This CDR3 is built from 17 residues. The germline V and J ends were trimmed by 0 bases and 8 bases, with 20 bases remaining between them. CDR1 and CDR2 (germline): MGHRA, YSYEKL.

This clone was recorded a few times. The CDR3 DNA follows: TGTGCCATCAGTGAAGGGGTTACTGAAGCTTTCTTT. Its protein product is CAISEGVTEAFF. V gene TRBV10-3 combines with J gene TRBJ1-1, with D maybe TRBD1 (5 bases). The CDR3 sequence is 12 residues long. Germline V gene data show CDR1 as ENHRY and CDR2 as SYGVKD. V lost 3 bases and J 5 bases, leaving 7 bases between the germline ends.

This rearrangement joins TRBV27 to TRBJ2-1, with no clear D. Germline CDR1 and CDR2: MNHEY and SMNVEV (reference sequence). Trimming shortened V by 5 bases and J by 5 bases, and 7 bases separated the two germline ends. This CDR3 is 12 amino acids long. The CDR3 protein is CASSALNNEQFF. In DNA form, the CDR3 reads TGTGCCAGCAGTGCGTTAAACAATGAGCAGTTCTTC.

The rearrangement uses TRBV2 and TRBJ2-1; TRBD2 matches 7 bases. This CDR3 spans 15 amino acids. From germline, CDR1 is SNHLY and CDR2 FYNNEI. The V and J ends lost 8 bases and 0 bases, in that order; junction bases with no gene match: 7. The CDR3 is CASGLAGSSYNEQFF. The CDR3 nucleotides are TGTGCCAGCGGGTTAGCGGGCAGCTCCTACAATGAGCAGTTCTTC.

V gene TRBV27 combines with J gene TRBJ2-3, with D possibly matching TRBD1 (6 bases). Germline values: CDR1 MNHEY, CDR2 SMNVEV (reference sequence). The CDR3 runs 14 residues. V was trimmed by 5 bases and J by 2 bases, leaving 11 bases between them. The CDR3 coding sequence is TGTGCCAGCAGTACCAGGGGTTCCACAGATACGCAGTATTTT. Translation gives CASSTRGSTDTQYF.